This TCR beta chain was profiled in a study of T cell responses to AZD1222 COVID-19 vaccine (dated by TCRdb to the early 2020s). A note on the overall study: A total of 233 trial participants underwent TCR sequencing, of whom 200 to 220 had received two doses of AZD1222 and about 25 had received two doses of the MenACWY control vaccine. Trial participants were enrolled by age into 18-55, 56-69 and 70-plus year subgroups, with approximately 160, 26 and 62 TCR-sequenced participants respectively. Beyond this particular receptor, the publication reports: A significant rise in spike-specific TCR breadth and depth was observed after two AZD1222 doses relative to day 0 and relative to MenACWY recipients. Reportedly, close to half of the unique spike-specific TCRs recognized epitopes lying outside the regions that are mutated in the B.1.351 and B.1.1.7 variants. Only five to seven AZD1222 recipients were SARS-CoV-2 seropositive at baseline, limiting conclusions about previously exposed vaccinees. No day 14 peak-response samples were available, so repertoires were characterized only after the peak T cell response. CD4 TCRs associated with the vaccine covered the entire spike protein, and the dominant responses were in regions 160-218 and 743-854. Participants were mostly white British, with more females than males. The authors suggested clonal diversity may have been underestimated. In the small 56-69-year group, the increase in depth fell short of significance, most likely because of low power.

The CDR3 regions of human TCRbeta chains were analyzed by immunosequencing. For the original study's pipeline: TCRs in the repertoires were compared against a reference library of SARS-CoV-2-specific TCRs that had been generated with the MIRA antigen-specificity platform. Breadth meant the fraction of unique TCRs that were SARS-CoV-2-associated, whereas depth meant the fraction of total T cells that were SARS-CoV-2-associated. Using the MIRA data, each spike-specific TCR was assigned both to the spike region to which the TCR was reactive and to a CD4 or CD8 class. Log10-transformed breadth and depth values were compared by one-way ANOVA with Sidak's multiple comparisons tests. TCRdb took this table from immuneACCESS and kept in-frame rearrangements with V and J called. Such tables lack part of the clones; where checked against another copy, unresolved V genes explain under half of the gap, and the rest is unexplained. From that table come the V and J calls and clone size; the DNA was used to work out D and trimming. This sample has more than 85,000 clones in its table, and approximately 91% of those were observed once. The top ten hold about 13% of the sample.

Comment on this clone: Which antigen it targets is not known. Base qualities are not provided; no much larger clone lies one nucleotide away.

The CDR3 contains 17 residues, cysteine and phenylalanine counted. Only CDR3 DNA remains: 51 bases, in frame from the first base. CDR1 and CDR2 are read off the germline V gene as SGHTA and FQGNSA. V is trimmed back by 4 bases and J by 12 bases, and the junction contains 13 bases that no gene match accounts for. Sample time point, as interpreted from the label and publication: baseline before first vaccination. The treatment or condition label corresponds to: meningococcal conjugate vaccine given as trial control. Samples from vaccinated people were obtained from the UK trials COV001 and COV002, which included a single-blind randomized controlled phase 2/3 trial of AZD1222 (ChAdOx1 nCoV-19) in healthy adults. Trial participant PBMC samples were collected at day 0 and day 28 after the second dose for TCRbeta chain sequencing.

The sequence was obtained from an adult in good health. This receptor chain uses TRBV7-2 and TRBJ2-3; 16 middle bases align to TRBD2. This material consisted of peripheral blood, taken on day 0 of MenACWY control vaccination. DNA sequence: TGTGCCAGCAGCTCCAGGGGACTAGCGGGGGGGACATCCCTACAGTATTTT. It translates as CASSSRGLAGGTSLQYF.